Below are 5 T cell receptor beta chains sequenced from a single sample in a study of Ad26.COV2.S vaccination and SARS-CoV-2 variants. Sample treatment: roughly 20 received Ad26.COV2.S at low or high dose, single or two shots; about 5 received placebo; per-sample allocation not given. Sampling happened 63 days after the first vaccine or placebo injection. This table comes from immunoSEQ multiplex PCR, and its TCRdb copy is limited to in-frame clones, with some not included. The sample includes about 440,000 clones, less than 95% of them seen just once. This specimen was peripheral blood, taken in a trial of Ad26.COV2.S vaccine versus placebo. The origin of the receptors is a person between 18 and 65 years old who received the Ad26.COV2.S COVID-19 vaccine or a placebo.

V and J are TRBV5-1 and TRBJ1-4, with D hard to call. The V gene lost 4 bases and the J gene lost 9 bases, with 19 bases spanning the gap. Germline V CDR1 and CDR2: SGHRS, YFSETQ. The CDR3 spans 15 residues. The CDR3 region has the DNA TGCGCCAGCAGCCCCCGGGGTCAGGCCGAGAAAAAACTGTTTTTT. As protein: CASSPRGQAEKKLFF.

V usage is TRBV5-1 and J usage is TRBJ2-2; D remains ambiguous. CDR3 length: 15 residues. The germline CDR1 and CDR2 sequences are SGHRS and YFSETQ. V was trimmed by 0 bases and J by 0 bases, leaving 6 bases between them. This CDR3 reads CASSLDGANTGELFF. CDR3 bases: TGCGCCAGCAGCTTGGACGGCGCGAACACCGGGGAGCTGTTTTTT.

This chain joins TRBV11-3 and TRBJ2-1; 9 nucleotides align to TRBD2. J gave up 9 bases and V 4 bases, and 4 bases lay outside the gene matches. The CDR3 totals 13 residues. Germline values: CDR1 SGHNT, CDR2 YENEEA. The DNA for the CDR3 is TGTGCCAGCAGCTCTAGCGGGGAGGGTGAGCAGTTCTTC. Translated: CASSSSGEGEQFF.

The J gene is TRBJ2-3, the V gene TRBV2; tentatively, D is TRBD1 (6 bases). This CDR3 spans 13 amino acids. Germline V lookup: CDR1 SNHLY, CDR2 FYNNEI. Trimming pared 4 bases from V and 4 bases from J, leaving 9 bases between. CDR3 in DNA: TGTGCCAGCAGTGGACAGGCGGCAGATACGCAGTATTTT. As protein: CASSGQAADTQYF.

The chain recombines TRBV11-1 with TRBJ2-7; 9 nucleotides agree with TRBD1. This CDR3 is 13 amino acids long. The trim removed 4 bases at V and 6 bases at J, leaving 4 bases unmatched. Germline V gene sequence: CDR1 SGHAT, CDR2 FQDESV (reference sequence). CDR3 bases: TGTGCCAGCAGCTGGGACAGGGCCCGCGAGCAGTACTTC. Protein product: CASSWDRAREQYF.